This note documents a single T cell receptor beta chain sequence. Repertoires were generated with immunoSEQ multiplex PCR, while TCRdb's copy carries only in-frame clones and drops some. The profile shows 2 million to 3 million clones, more than 85% of them singletons. These data are taken from a study of shared clonotypes between healthy human individuals. The CDR3 runs to 16 residues. V lost 3 bases, J lost 0 bases, and 12 bases lay in between. CDR1 and CDR2 (germline): SGHTA, FQGNSA. The specimen sequenced was naive CD4+ T cells from PBMCs. Subset in this sample: CD45RA+ positively selected. The source is a man aged 18 to 35 in good health. Some clones in this sample may be carry-over from other donors' samples. This sequence joins TRBV7-2 and TRBJ1-3; D may be TRBD1 (6 bases). CDR3 sequence: CASSLVQGSSGNTIYF. Here the CDR3 DNA reads TGTGCCAGCAGCTTGGTCCAGGGGAGCTCTGGAAACACCATATATTTT.